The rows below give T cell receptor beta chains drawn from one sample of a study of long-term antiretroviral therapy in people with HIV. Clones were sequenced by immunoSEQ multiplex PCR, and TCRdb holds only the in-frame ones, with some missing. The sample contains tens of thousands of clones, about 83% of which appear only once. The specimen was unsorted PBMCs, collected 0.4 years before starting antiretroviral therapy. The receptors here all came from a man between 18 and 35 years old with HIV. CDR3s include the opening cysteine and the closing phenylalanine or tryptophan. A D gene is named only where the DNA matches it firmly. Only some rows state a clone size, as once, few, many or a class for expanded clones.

CASSYSGRVNTEAFF,TGTGCCAGCAGTTACTCGGGACGGGTGAACACTGAAGCTTTCTTT,TRBJ1-1,TRBV6-5,-,-
CASSLTGTNYNEQFF,TGTGCCAGCAGCTTAACCGGGACTAATTACAATGAGCAGTTCTTC,TRBJ2-1,TRBV11-3,TRBD2,-
CASSLSLRLDEQFF,TGTGCCAGCAGCTTGTCCCTCCGGTTGGATGAGCAGTTCTTC,TRBJ2-1,TRBV5-3,-,-
CASSRGTNTEAFF,TGTGCCAGTAGTAGGGGGACAAACACTGAAGCTTTCTTT,TRBJ1-1,TRBV19,-,-
CASSLAPAPDEQFF,TGTGCCAGCAGCTTAGCGCCCGCCCCCGATGAGCAGTTCTTC,TRBJ2-1,TRBV7-9,-,once
CASSVGPTYEQYF,TGTGCCAGCAGCGTAGGTCCGACCTACGAGCAGTACTTC,TRBJ2-7,TRBV9,-,-
CASSQVGSAGANVLTF,TGCGCCAGCAGCCAAGTAGGCTCGGCCGGGGCCAACGTCCTGACTTTC,TRBJ2-6,TRBV4-3,-,-
CASSSTWSGAFF,TGTGCCAGCAGCTCAACATGGTCCGGAGCTTTCTTT,TRBJ1-1,TRBV7-9,-,few
CASSEASPLHF,TGTGCCAGCAGTGAGGCTTCACCCCTCCACTTT,TRBJ1-6,TRBV2,-,few
CASSPRLGGGHSYNEQFF,TGTGCCAGCAGCCCCCGGCTTGGCGGGGGTCATTCCTACAATGAGCAGTTCTTC,TRBJ2-1,TRBV13,TRBD2,-
CASTRSGLAGFTGELFF,TGTGCCAGCACAAGGTCAGGACTAGCGGGCTTCACCGGGGAGCTGTTTTTT,TRBJ2-2,TRBV11-2,TRBD2,-
CSVDGAGGPYEQYF,TGCAGCGTTGACGGCGCGGGAGGGCCCTACGAGCAGTACTTC,TRBJ2-7,TRBV29-1,TRBD2,-
CASSRREGDEQFF,TGTGCCAGCAGCAGACGGGAGGGAGATGAGCAGTTCTTC,TRBJ2-1,TRBV6-4,TRBD2,-
CASSLQGYGYTF,TGCGCCAGCAGCTTACAGGGGTATGGCTACACCTTC,TRBJ1-2,TRBV5-1,TRBD1,few
CASSTIRNPNTDTQYF,TGTGCCAGCAGTACGATCAGAAACCCAAACACAGATACGCAGTATTTT,TRBJ2-3,TRBV2,-,-
CASSSASGSGNTIYF,TGTGCCAGCAGCTCCGCGTCAGGCTCTGGAAACACCATATATTTT,TRBJ1-3,TRBV13,-,-
CASRKAQSTDTQYF,TGTGCCAGCAGGAAGGCCCAGAGCACAGATACGCAGTATTTT,TRBJ2-3,TRBV6-6,-,-
CAWNPSGGNIQYF,TGTGCCTGGAACCCTAGCGGGGGGAACATTCAGTACTTC,TRBJ2-4,TRBV30,TRBD2,-
CASSDEGAGPDTQYF,TGTGCCAGCAGTGACGAAGGGGCCGGCCCAGATACGCAGTATTTT,TRBJ2-3,TRBV6-4,-,-
CASSVGQGRGELFF,TGTGCCAGCAGCGTAGGACAGGGGCGCGGGGAGCTGTTTTTT,TRBJ2-2,TRBV9,TRBD1,-
CASSYTGTGNTEAFF,TGTGCCAGCAGTTACACTGGGACAGGCAACACTGAAGCTTTCTTT,TRBJ1-1,TRBV6-6,TRBD1,-
CASSLSRLSGVYGYTF,TGTGCCAGCAGTTTATCTCGCCTCTCGGGGGTCTATGGCTACACCTTC,TRBJ1-2,TRBV27,-,-
CASSVPGTASEAFF,TGTGCCAGCAGTGTTCCCGGGACAGCGTCTGAAGCTTTCTTT,TRBJ1-1,TRBV6-5,TRBD1,-
CASSVMVAEYTGELFF,TGTGCCAGCAGTGTAATGGTAGCGGAATACACCGGGGAGCTGTTTTTT,TRBJ2-2,TRBV6-1,-,-
CASSSGLAGEHEQYF,TGTGCCAGCAGCTCTGGACTAGCGGGAGAACATGAGCAGTACTTC,TRBJ2-7,TRBV27,TRBD2,few
CASSLTAGPRDTQYF,TGTGCCAGCAGCTTAACGGCGGGACCGCGAGATACGCAGTATTTT,TRBJ2-3,TRBV7-3,-,-
CASSQEASGSRQYF,TGCGCCAGCAGCCAGGAGGCTAGCGGGAGTAGGCAGTACTTC,TRBJ2-7,TRBV4-1,TRBD2,once
CASRVVGGECRF,TGTGCCAGCAGGGTAGTGGGCGGTGAATGCCGATTC,TRBJ2-7,TRBV28,-,few
CASSEYLLQRNTEAFF,TGTGCCAGCAGTGAATACTTGTTACAGCGGAACACTGAAGCTTTCTTT,TRBJ1-1,TRBV2,-,medium-sized
CASVFGLAGRETQYF,TGTGCCAGCGTTTTCGGACTAGCGGGGAGAGAGACCCAGTACTTC,TRBJ2-5,TRBV6-1,TRBD2,-
CASSLRPGPKGVEQYF,TGTGCCAGCAGCCTACGACCCGGGCCGAAGGGCGTCGAGCAGTACTTC,TRBJ2-7,TRBV7-9,-,-
CASSPHLAEGVNEQFF,TGTGCCAGCAGCCCACACCTAGCCGAAGGGGTCAATGAGCAGTTCTTC,TRBJ2-1,TRBV9,-,-
CASSQASGNTGELFF,TGCGCCAGCAGCCAAGCTAGCGGAAACACCGGGGAGCTGTTTTTT,TRBJ2-2,TRBV4-1,TRBD2,-
CASSITGGGDEQFF,TGTGCCAGCAGTATCACAGGGGGCGGCGATGAGCAGTTCTTC,TRBJ2-1,TRBV28,TRBD1,-
CASSEAAGIGYGYTF,TGTGCCAGCAGTGAAGCCGCAGGGATTGGCTATGGCTACACCTTC,TRBJ1-2,TRBV6-1,-,once
CASSQDSPSFADTQYF,TGCGCCAGCAGCCAAGATTCCCCTAGTTTCGCAGATACGCAGTATTTT,TRBJ2-3,TRBV4-3,-,-
CSANLVAEAFF,TGCAGTGCTAACCTGGTCGCTGAAGCTTTCTTT,TRBJ1-1,TRBV20-1,-,-
CASSYSGANEQFF,TGTGCCAGCAGCTATTCGGGGGCAAATGAGCAGTTCTTC,TRBJ2-1,TRBV7-3,-,-
CASSLTGQGFTEAFF,TGTGCCAGCAGCTTGACGGGACAGGGATTCACTGAAGCTTTCTTT,TRBJ1-1,TRBV7-2,TRBD1,-
CASLLDRGNRESPLHF,TGTGCCAGCTTGTTAGACAGGGGAAACAGGGAGTCACCCCTCCACTTT,TRBJ1-6,TRBV2,TRBD1,-
CAWSVTGTGGREQYF,TGTGCCTGGAGTGTCACCGGGACAGGGGGCCGGGAGCAGTACTTC,TRBJ2-7,TRBV30,TRBD1,-
CAWSVLGERGYGYTF,TGTGCCTGGAGTGTATTGGGGGAAAGGGGCTATGGCTACACCTTC,TRBJ1-2,TRBV30,-,-
CASSLAVGVYGYTF,TGCGCCAGCAGCTTGGCCGTCGGCGTCTATGGCTACACCTTC,TRBJ1-2,TRBV5-1,-,few
CASSLGRAWEQYF,TGTGCCAGCAGCCTAGGGAGGGCCTGGGAGCAGTACTTC,TRBJ2-7,TRBV14,TRBD2,-
CASDPGTGVVEQFF,TGTGCCTCGGACCCCGGGACAGGGGTTGTTGAGCAGTTCTTC,TRBJ2-1,TRBV30,TRBD1,once
CASLTLRSYEQYF,TGTGCCAGCCTGACTTTGAGGTCCTACGAGCAGTACTTC,TRBJ2-7,TRBV28,-,-